The 26 T cell receptor beta chains given below trace back to one sample, sequenced in a study of control samples from healthy donors and cancer patients. Method: immunoSEQ multiplex PCR; TCRdb's copy keeps in-frame clones and lacks some. The sample holds over 200,000 clones, 82% seen once. Source material: PBMCs. These receptors originate from a woman aged 55-69 years with lung cancer.

J is TRBJ2-3 and V is TRBV2; D uncertain. Germline values: CDR1 SNHLY, CDR2 FYNNEI. Trimming shortened V by 0 bases and J by 4 bases, and 8 bases separated the two germline ends. The CDR3 totals 14 residues. Written as DNA, the CDR3 is TGTGCCAGCAGTGAAGCCCGGAGACCAGATACGCAGTATTTT. Encoded protein: CASSEARRPDTQYF.

This rearrangement joins TRBV19 to TRBJ2-5, with TRBD2 as a possible D gene (5 bases). Germline values: CDR1 LNHDA, CDR2 SQIVND (reference sequence). The CDR3 loop spans 13 amino acids. V was shortened by 6 bases and J by 8 bases, with 16 bases between the two germline ends. The DNA for the CDR3 is TGTGCCAGTAGGGGCCCGGGGATTGGAACCCAGTACTTC. Amino acid sequence: CASRGPGIGTQYF.

The rearrangement joins TRBV7-7 to TRBJ2-1, with 11 positions matching TRBD2. Germline V gene sequence: CDR1 SSHAT, CDR2 FNYEAQ (reference sequence). The CDR3 covers 18 residues. Trimming cost V 5 bases and J 4 bases; bases outside gene matches: 13. The CDR3 coding sequence is TGTGCCAGCAGCCGACAACCTCCGGGACTAGCGGAATACAATGAGCAGTTCTTC. Translating gives CASSRQPPGLAEYNEQFF.

This sequence joins TRBV5-1 and TRBJ1-1; D unclear. Trimming shortened V by 4 bases and J by 1 base, and 8 bases separated the two germline ends. The CDR3 spans 13 residues. Germline V lookup: CDR1 SGHRS, CDR2 YFSETQ. CDR3 sequence: CASSVAENTEAFF. The CDR3 DNA sequence: TGCGCCAGCAGCGTGGCGGAGAACACTGAAGCTTTCTTT.

This chain links TRBV7-2 with TRBJ1-5; D is unclear. Germline lookup yields CDR1 SGHTA and CDR2 FQGNSA. The CDR3 contains 15 residues. The V end lost 2 bases, the J end lost 1 base, and 9 bases lay between the germline ends. The chain's CDR3 is CASSLRGLSNQPQHF. In nucleotides, the CDR3 is TGTGCCAGCAGCTTAAGAGGGTTGAGCAATCAGCCCCAGCATTTT.

The chain joins TRBV10-2 to TRBJ2-7; 7 bases match TRBD2. The CDR3 length is 13 residues. Germline CDR1 is WSHSY and CDR2 is SAAADI. V dropped 3 bases and J dropped 6; count of bases not matched to a gene: 5. The DNA for the CDR3 is TGCGCCAGCAGTGACCCGGGGGGTCGCGAGCAGTACTTC. Its translation: CASSDPGGREQYF.

The chain joins TRBV11-2 to TRBJ2-3; 9 nucleotides agree with TRBD1. The germline V gene encodes CDR1 SGHAT and CDR2 FQNNGV. The CDR3 totals 15 residues. The junction had 12 bases not matched to a gene; V was cut back by 5 bases and J by 9 bases. The CDR3 here is CASSIRQGGRETQYF. CDR3 nucleotide sequence: TGTGCCAGCAGCATCAGACAGGGGGGGAGGGAGACGCAGTATTTT.

V usage is TRBV6-2 or TRBV6-3 and J usage is TRBJ1-6, with 8 bases that match TRBD1. The CDR3 totals 13 residues. Germline CDR1 and CDR2: MNHEY and SVGEGT. Trimming took 5 bases from V and 6 from J; bases not matched to a gene: 0. This CDR3 is CASSGQGNSPLHF. The DNA of the CDR3 is TGTGCCAGCAGTGGACAGGGTAATTCACCCCTCCACTTT.

The chain combines TRBV19 with TRBJ2-2; D call uncertain. This CDR3 comprises 13 residues. Germline V gene lookup returns CDR1 LNHDA and CDR2 SQIVND (reference sequence). The germline V and J ends were trimmed by 7 bases and 0 bases, with 6 bases remaining between them. CDR3 protein: CASMPANTGELFF. Here the CDR3 DNA reads TGTGCCAGTATGCCGGCGAACACCGGGGAGCTGTTTTTT.

The chain links TRBV18 to TRBJ1-1; D may be TRBD1 (6 bases). The CDR3 totals 12 residues. With 6 bases removed from V and 1 base from J, the gap between germline ends came to 6 bases. Germline CDR1 and CDR2: KGHSH and LQKENI. CDR3 DNA: TGTGCCAGCTCGGACAGGAACACTGAAGCTTTCTTT. Translated, it gives CASSDRNTEAFF.

In its sample, this clone was seen once. The V gene is TRBV5-1, the J gene TRBJ2-7, with TRBD2 matching 8 bases. Germline V gene lookup returns CDR1 SGHRS and CDR2 YFSETQ. This CDR3 contains 15 residues. The J segment lost 7 bases and the V segment lost 1 base, leaving 10 bases of the junction unmatched. In DNA, the CDR3 is TGCGCCAGCAGCTTGTTGGCGGGAGGTCTAGGGGAGCAGTACTTC. Amino acids: CASSLLAGGLGEQYF.

The CDR3 loop is CATSLAGAYEQYF. CDR3 coding DNA: TGTGCCACCTCACTAGCGGGAGCCTACGAGCAGTACTTC. The V call is TRBV28, the J call TRBJ2-7; TRBD2 aligns across 11 bases. J gave up 2 bases and V 10 bases, and 4 bases lay outside the gene matches. Germline V lookup: CDR1 MDHEN, CDR2 SYDVKM. This CDR3 is 13 amino acids long.

This clone was detected only a few times. The rearrangement joins TRBV11-2 to TRBJ2-7; 8 bases match TRBD1. Germline V gene data show CDR1 as SGHAT and CDR2 as FQNNGV. With 0 bases clipped from V and 6 bases from J, the junction kept 7 bases outside the gene matches. There are 15 residues in the CDR3. DNA for the CDR3: TGTGCCAGCAGCTTAGATCAGGGGGCGCTGGGCGAGCAGTACTTC. Translated, it gives CASSLDQGALGEQYF.

As concerns this clone: The sample has other DNA sequences that encode this CDR3 too. The rearrangement links TRBV2 to TRBJ2-5; D is tentatively TRBD1 or TRBD2 (6 bases each). This CDR3 region has 13 residues. CDR1 is SNHLY, CDR2 FYNNEI, per germline. Trimming stripped 5 bases from V and 5 bases from J, with 12 bases between. The CDR3 nucleotides are TGTGCCAGCAGTCTAAGGGGGAGGGAGACCCAGTACTTC. Its translation is CASSLRGRETQYF.

V usage is TRBV19 and J usage is TRBJ2-1, with D tentatively TRBD2 (6 bases). V gave up 4 bases and J gave up 1 base, with 11 bases separating them. The CDR3 consists of 15 residues. Germline V gives CDR1 LNHDA, CDR2 SQIVND (reference sequence). CDR3 region: CASSNLALSYNEQFF. The CDR3 coding sequence is TGTGCCAGTAGTAACCTAGCGTTATCCTACAATGAGCAGTTCTTC.

V and J are TRBV29-1 and TRBJ1-2, with 9 nucleotides matching TRBD1. Germline-derived CDR1 and CDR2 are SQVTM and ANQGSEA. V shed 4 bases, J shed 8 bases, and the junction held 11 bases outside the gene matches. The CDR3 has 14 amino acids. CDR3 nucleotide sequence: TGCAGCGTTGCACTACAGGGGGCTTCGACCGGCTACACCTTC. Amino acids: CSVALQGASTGYTF.

V gene TRBV19 combines with J gene TRBJ2-1; the match to TRBD2 covers 7 bases. V lost 4 bases to trimming and J lost 2 bases; unmatched junction nucleotides: 5. There are 15 residues in the CDR3. The germline gives CDR1 LNHDA, CDR2 SQIVND (reference sequence). The CDR3 region has the DNA TGTGCCAGTAGTACCCAGGGAGGGCCCTACAATGAGCAGTTCTTC. Its translation is CASSTQGGPYNEQFF.

The table lists this clone with a few counts. The rearrangement joins TRBV2 to TRBJ1-1; no clear D gene. Trimming took off 5 bases at V and 14 bases at J, with 24 bases between the two ends. Per germline, CDR1 SNHLY and CDR2 FYNNEI. The CDR3 is 14 amino acids. CDR3 residues: CASSSEGGRVGGFF. CDR3 coding DNA: TGTGCCAGCAGTAGTGAGGGAGGCAGAGTGGGAGGCTTCTTT.

This clone was seen more than once but under ten times. The chain recombines TRBV5-4 with TRBJ2-7; tentatively, D is TRBD2 (5 bases). CDR3 length: 18 amino acids. Germline V gene data show CDR1 as SGHNT and CDR2 as YYREEE (reference sequence). With 4 bases removed from V and 3 bases from J, the gap between germline ends came to 26 bases. The CDR3 sequence: CASSPRVGAYDRFYEQYF. For the CDR3, the DNA is TGTGCCAGCAGCCCGAGGGTCGGCGCTTATGATAGATTCTACGAGCAGTACTTC.

Written as DNA, the CDR3 is TGTGCCAGCAGTTTTTGGCTCAGGACGGCCGGGGAGCTGTTTTTT. Its protein is CASSFWLRTAGELFF. The rearrangement uses TRBV27 and TRBJ2-2; D unclear. Between the trimmed V and J ends, which lost 3 bases and 6 bases, there was a span of 14 bases. The CDR3 extends over 15 amino acids. CDR1 is MNHEY and CDR2 is SMNVEV in the germline V gene (reference sequence).

This rearrangement joins TRBV2 to TRBJ1-1, with D unclear. Germline CDR1 is SNHLY and CDR2 is FYNNEI. V was pared by 1 base and J by 5 bases, with 11 bases between. The CDR3 consists of 14 residues. Written as DNA, the CDR3 is TGTGCCAGCAGTGAAGAGGGTAGCGGGACTGAAGCTTTCTTT. Its translation: CASSEEGSGTEAFF.

V and J are TRBV6-5 and TRBJ2-2; D is undetermined. The CDR3 loop spans 13 amino acids. Germline values: CDR1 MNHEY, CDR2 SVGAGI. V gave up 6 bases and J gave up 1 base, with 6 bases separating them. CDR3 in DNA: TGTGCCAGCAGGGTACAGAACACCGGGGAGCTGTTTTTT. It is translated as CASRVQNTGELFF.

The V gene is TRBV6-5, the J gene TRBJ2-7; 8 bases map to TRBD1. Germline V gene data show CDR1 as MNHEY and CDR2 as SVGAGI. The V gene end was trimmed by 6 bases and the J gene end by 2 bases; junction bases not matched to a gene: 6. This CDR3 has 14 residues. The CDR3 sequence is CASRFQGAAYEQYF. The CDR3 DNA reads TGTGCCAGCAGATTCCAGGGGGCCGCCTACGAGCAGTACTTC.

V usage is TRBV30 and J usage is TRBJ1-5, with a weak D call TRBD1 (6 bases). Trimming removed 0 bases from V and 0 bases from J, with 12 bases in between. The CDR3 extends over 16 amino acids. Germline V gene data show CDR1 as GTSNPN and CDR2 as SVGIG (reference sequence). CDR3 nucleotide sequence: TGTGCCTGGAGTGTGGGGGACAACCTTAGCAATCAGCCCCAGCATTTT. Translation: CAWSVGDNLSNQPQHF.

This clone came up a few times. The chain carries TRBV6-6 and TRBJ1-5, with a possible D match to TRBD1 (6 bases). This CDR3 spans 15 amino acids. Per germline, CDR1 MNHNY and CDR2 SVGAGI (reference sequence). Between the trimmed V and J ends, which lost 6 bases and 5 bases, there was a span of 17 bases. For the CDR3, the DNA is TGTGCCAGCAGGCCCCCAGGGGCGCGTGATCAGCCCCAGCATTTT. It codes for CASRPPGARDQPQHF.

The chain couples TRBV11-3 to TRBJ1-1, with 7 bases aligning to TRBD1. Losses at the gene ends were 1 base for V and 2 bases for J; bases not matched to a gene: 10. The CDR3 contains 17 residues. Germline CDR1 is SGHNT and CDR2 is YENEEA. In DNA, the CDR3 is TGTGCCAGCAGCTTAGGGACATGGGACAGTGCCAACACTGAAGCTTTCTTT. Its translation is CASSLGTWDSANTEAFF.